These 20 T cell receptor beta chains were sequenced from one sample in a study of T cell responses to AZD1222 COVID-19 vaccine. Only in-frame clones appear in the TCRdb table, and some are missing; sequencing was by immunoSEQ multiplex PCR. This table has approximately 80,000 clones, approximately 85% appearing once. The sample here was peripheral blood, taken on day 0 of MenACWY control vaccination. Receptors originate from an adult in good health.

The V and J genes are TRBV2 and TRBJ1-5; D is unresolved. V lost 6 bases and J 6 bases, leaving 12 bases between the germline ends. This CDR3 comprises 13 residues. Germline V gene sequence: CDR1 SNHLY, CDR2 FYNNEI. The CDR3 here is CASRMEQPQPQHF. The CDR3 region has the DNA TGTGCCAGCAGAATGGAGCAACCTCAGCCCCAGCATTTT.

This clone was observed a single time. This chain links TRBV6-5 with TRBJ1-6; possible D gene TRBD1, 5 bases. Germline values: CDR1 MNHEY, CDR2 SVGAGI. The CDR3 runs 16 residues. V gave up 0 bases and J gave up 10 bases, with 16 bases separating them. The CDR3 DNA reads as TGTGCCAGCAGTTACTCGGAAGTGTGGCGGGGGTCACCCCTCCACTTT. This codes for CASSYSEVWRGSPLHF.

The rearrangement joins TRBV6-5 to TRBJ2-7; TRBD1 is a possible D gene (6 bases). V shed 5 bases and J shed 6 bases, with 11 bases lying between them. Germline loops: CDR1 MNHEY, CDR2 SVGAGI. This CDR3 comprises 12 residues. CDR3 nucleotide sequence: TGTGCCAGCAGTAAACAGGGTGGCGAGCAGTACTTC. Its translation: CASSKQGGEQYF.

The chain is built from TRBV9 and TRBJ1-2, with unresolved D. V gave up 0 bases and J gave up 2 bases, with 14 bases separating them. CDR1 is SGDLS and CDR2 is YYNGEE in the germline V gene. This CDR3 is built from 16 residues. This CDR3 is CASSVAAREANYGYTF. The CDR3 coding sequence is TGTGCCAGCAGCGTAGCAGCCAGAGAAGCCAACTATGGCTACACCTTC.

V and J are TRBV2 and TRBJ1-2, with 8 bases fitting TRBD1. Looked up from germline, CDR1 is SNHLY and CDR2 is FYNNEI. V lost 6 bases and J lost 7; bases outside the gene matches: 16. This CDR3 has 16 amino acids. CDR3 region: CASSPGQGRGGGGYTF. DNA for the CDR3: TGTGCCAGCAGCCCCGGACAGGGAAGGGGAGGAGGTGGCTACACCTTC. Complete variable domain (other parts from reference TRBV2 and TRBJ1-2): EPEVTQTPSHQVTQMGQEVILRCVPISNHLYFYWYRQILGQKVEFLVSFYNNEISEKSEIFDDQFSVERPDGSNFTLKIRSTKLEDSAMYFCASSPGQGRGGGGYTFGSGTRLTVV.

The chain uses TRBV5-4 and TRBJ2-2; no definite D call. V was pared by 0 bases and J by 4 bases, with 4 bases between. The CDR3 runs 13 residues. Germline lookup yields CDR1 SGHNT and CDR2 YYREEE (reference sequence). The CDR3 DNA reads TGTGCCAGCAGCTTGGTGAGCACCGGGGAGCTGTTTTTT. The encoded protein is CASSLVSTGELFF.

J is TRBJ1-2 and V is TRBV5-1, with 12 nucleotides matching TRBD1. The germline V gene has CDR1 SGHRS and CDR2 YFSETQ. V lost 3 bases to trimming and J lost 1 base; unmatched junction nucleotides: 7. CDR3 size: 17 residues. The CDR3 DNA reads TGCGCCAGCAGCTCCAATTGGGACAGGGGGCTTAACTATGGCTACACCTTC. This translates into CASSSNWDRGLNYGYTF.

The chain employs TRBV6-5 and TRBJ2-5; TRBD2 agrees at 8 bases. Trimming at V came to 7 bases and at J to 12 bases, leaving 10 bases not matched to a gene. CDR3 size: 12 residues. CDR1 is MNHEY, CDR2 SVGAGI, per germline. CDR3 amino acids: CASTPPAGDEYF. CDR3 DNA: TGTGCCAGCACTCCCCCAGCGGGGGACGAGTACTTC.

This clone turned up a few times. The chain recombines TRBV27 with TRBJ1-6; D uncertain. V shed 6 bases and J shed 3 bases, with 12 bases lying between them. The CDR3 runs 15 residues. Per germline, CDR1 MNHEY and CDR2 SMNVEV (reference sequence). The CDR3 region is CASRPEGSYNSPLHF. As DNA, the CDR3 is TGTGCCAGCAGGCCCGAGGGCAGCTATAATTCACCCCTCCACTTT.

CDR3 residues: CATSDRGYPSDEQYF. CDR3 coding DNA: TGTGCCACGTCGGACAGGGGGTATCCCTCGGACGAGCAGTACTTC. V and J are TRBV7-8 and TRBJ2-7, with 10 bases lining up with TRBD1. This CDR3 contains 15 residues. Per the germline V gene, CDR1 is SGHVS and CDR2 is FQNEAQ. V lost 10 bases and J lost 5; bases outside the gene matches: 14.

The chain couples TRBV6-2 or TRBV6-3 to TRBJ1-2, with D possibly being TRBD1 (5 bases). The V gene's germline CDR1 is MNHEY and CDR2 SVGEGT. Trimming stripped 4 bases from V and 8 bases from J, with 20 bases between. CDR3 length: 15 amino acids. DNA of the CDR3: TGTGCCAGCAGTTCCCAGGGAGAACCTATGAGGGGCTACACCTTC. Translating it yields CASSSQGEPMRGYTF.

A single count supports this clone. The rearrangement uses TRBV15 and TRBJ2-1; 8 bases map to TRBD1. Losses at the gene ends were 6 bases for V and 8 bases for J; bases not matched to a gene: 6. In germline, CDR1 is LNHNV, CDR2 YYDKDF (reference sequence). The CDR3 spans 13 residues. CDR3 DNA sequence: TGTGCCACCAGTGAGGACAGGGCATATGAGCAGTTCTTC. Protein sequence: CATSEDRAYEQFF.

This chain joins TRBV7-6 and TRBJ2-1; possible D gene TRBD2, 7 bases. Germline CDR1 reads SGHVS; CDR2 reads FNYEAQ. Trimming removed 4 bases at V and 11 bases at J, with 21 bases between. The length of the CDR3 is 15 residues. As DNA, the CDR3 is TGTGCCAGCAGCTCCGGTATCGGGGGGCAGGCGCAGCAGTTCTTC. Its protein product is CASSSGIGGQAQQFF.

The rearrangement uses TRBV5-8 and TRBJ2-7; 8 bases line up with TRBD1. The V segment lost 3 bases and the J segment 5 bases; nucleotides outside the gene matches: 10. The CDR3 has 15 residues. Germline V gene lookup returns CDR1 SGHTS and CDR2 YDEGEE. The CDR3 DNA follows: TGTGCCAGCAGCTCATTTGGACAGGGAGCCGACGAGCAGTACTTC. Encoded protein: CASSSFGQGADEQYF.

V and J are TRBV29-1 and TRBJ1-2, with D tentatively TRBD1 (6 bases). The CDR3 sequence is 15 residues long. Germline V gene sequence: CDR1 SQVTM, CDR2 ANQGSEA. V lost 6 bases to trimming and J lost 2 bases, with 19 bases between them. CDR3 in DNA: TGCAGCGTAACCCATCCGACAGGACAAAACTATGGCTACACCTTC. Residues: CSVTHPTGQNYGYTF.

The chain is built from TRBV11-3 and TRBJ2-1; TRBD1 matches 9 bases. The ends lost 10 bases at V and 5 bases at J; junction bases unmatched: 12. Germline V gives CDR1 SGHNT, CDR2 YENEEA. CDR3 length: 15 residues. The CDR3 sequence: CATRTGADPNNEQFF. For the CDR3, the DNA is TGTGCCACCAGGACAGGGGCCGACCCGAACAATGAGCAGTTCTTC.

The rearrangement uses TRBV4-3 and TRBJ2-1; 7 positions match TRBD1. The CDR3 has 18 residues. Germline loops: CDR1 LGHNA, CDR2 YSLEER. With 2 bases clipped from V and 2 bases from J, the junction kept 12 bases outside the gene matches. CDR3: CASSQSLAGTAPYNEQFF. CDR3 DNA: TGCGCCAGCAGCCAATCTTTAGCAGGGACAGCCCCCTACAATGAGCAGTTCTTC.

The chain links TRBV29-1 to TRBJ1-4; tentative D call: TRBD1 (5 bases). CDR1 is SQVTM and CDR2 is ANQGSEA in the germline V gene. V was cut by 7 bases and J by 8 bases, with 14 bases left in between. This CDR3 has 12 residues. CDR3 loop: CSGGMGGEKLFF. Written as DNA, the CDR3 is TGCAGCGGTGGGATGGGGGGAGAAAAACTGTTTTTT.

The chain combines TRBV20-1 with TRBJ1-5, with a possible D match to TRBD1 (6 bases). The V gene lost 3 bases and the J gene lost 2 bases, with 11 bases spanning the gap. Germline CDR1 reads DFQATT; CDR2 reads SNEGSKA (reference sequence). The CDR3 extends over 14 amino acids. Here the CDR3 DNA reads TGCAGTGCTAGTGAAGGGGGACGCAATCAGCCCCAGCATTTT. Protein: CSASEGGRNQPQHF.

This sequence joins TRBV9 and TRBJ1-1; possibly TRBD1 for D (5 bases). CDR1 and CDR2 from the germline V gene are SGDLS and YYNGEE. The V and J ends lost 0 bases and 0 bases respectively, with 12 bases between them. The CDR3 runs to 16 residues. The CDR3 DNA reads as TGTGCCAGCAGCGTAGATGGCAGGGTTATGAACACTGAAGCTTTCTTT. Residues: CASSVDGRVMNTEAFF.